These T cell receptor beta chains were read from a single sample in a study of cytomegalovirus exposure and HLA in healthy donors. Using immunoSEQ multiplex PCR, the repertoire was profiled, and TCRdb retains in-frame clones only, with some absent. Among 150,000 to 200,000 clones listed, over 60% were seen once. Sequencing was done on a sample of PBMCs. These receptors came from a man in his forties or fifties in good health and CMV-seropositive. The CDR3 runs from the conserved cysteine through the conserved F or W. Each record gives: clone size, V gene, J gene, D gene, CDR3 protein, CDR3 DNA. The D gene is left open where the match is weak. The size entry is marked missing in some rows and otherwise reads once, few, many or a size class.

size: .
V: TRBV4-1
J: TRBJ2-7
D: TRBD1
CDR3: CASSRTGQGLNEQYF
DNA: TGCGCCAGCAGCCGAACGGGACAGGGGCTAAACGAGCAGTACTTC

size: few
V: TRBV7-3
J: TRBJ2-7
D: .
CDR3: CASSPFSSSYEQYF
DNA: TGTGCCAGCAGCCCCTTTAGCAGTTCCTACGAGCAGTACTTC

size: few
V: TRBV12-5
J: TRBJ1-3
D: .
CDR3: CATQAISGNTIYF
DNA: TGTGCTACCCAAGCGATCTCCGGAAACACCATATATTTT

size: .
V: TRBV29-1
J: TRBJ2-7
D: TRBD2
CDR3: CSVEVIRGSSYEQYF
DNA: TGCAGCGTTGAAGTGATTCGCGGGAGCTCCTACGAGCAGTACTTC

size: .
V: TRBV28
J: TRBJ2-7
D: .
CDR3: CASMEARAQYF
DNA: TGTGCCAGCATGGAAGCGCGAGCGCAGTACTTC

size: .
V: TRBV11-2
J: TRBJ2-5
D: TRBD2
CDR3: CASSLGLAGVQETQYF
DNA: TGTGCCAGCAGCTTAGGACTAGCGGGGGTCCAAGAGACCCAGTACTTC

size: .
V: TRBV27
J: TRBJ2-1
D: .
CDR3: CASSSYQGGGYNEQFF
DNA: TGTGCCAGCAGTTCCTATCAGGGAGGAGGTTACAATGAGCAGTTCTTC

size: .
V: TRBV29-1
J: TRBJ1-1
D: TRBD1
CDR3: CSAEQGAIEAFF
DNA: TGCAGCGCGGAACAGGGGGCTATTGAAGCTTTCTTT

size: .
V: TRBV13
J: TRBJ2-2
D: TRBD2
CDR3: CASSPGLAENTGELFF
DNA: TGTGCCAGCAGCCCAGGACTAGCGGAGAACACCGGGGAGCTGTTTTTT

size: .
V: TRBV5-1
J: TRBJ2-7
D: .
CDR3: CASSYDSSYEQYF
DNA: TGCGCCAGCAGCTACGACTCCTCCTACGAGCAGTACTTC

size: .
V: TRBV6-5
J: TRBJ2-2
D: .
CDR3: CASSGSRTGELFF
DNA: TGTGCCAGCAGTGGGAGTAGGACCGGGGAGCTGTTTTTT

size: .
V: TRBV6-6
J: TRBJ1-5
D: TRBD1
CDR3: CASSYSNRGLQQPQHF
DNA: TGTGCCAGCAGTTACTCTAACAGGGGGCTTCAGCAGCCCCAGCATTTT

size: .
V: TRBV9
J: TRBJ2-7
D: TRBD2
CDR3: CASSVSLAGIYEQYF
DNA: TGTGCCAGCAGCGTATCCCTAGCGGGAATCTACGAGCAGTACTTC

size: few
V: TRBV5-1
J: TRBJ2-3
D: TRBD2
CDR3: CASSSLGLAGGRADTQYF
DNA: TGCGCCAGCAGCTCCCTAGGACTAGCGGGAGGGCGCGCAGATACGCAGTATTTT

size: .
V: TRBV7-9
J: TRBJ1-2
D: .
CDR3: CASSRYTTDSYGYTF
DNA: TGTGCCAGCAGCCGATACACGACAGATTCCTATGGCTACACCTTC

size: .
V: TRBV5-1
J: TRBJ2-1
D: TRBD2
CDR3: CASSLRTSGYNEQFF
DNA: TGCGCCAGCAGCTTGAGGACTAGCGGCTACAATGAGCAGTTCTTC

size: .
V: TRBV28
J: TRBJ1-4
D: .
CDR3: CASSLTNSPLLNEKLFF
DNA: TGTGCCAGCAGTTTAACTAACTCCCCACTACTTAATGAAAAACTGTTTTTT

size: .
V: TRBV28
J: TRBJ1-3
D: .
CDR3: CASSLVVQGRDTIYF
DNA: TGTGCCAGCAGTTTAGTGGTGCAGGGAAGGGACACCATATATTTT

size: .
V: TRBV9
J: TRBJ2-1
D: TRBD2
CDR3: CASSVGTSGRAVRNEQFF
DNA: TGTGCCAGCAGCGTTGGGACTAGCGGGAGGGCCGTGAGGAATGAGCAGTTCTTC

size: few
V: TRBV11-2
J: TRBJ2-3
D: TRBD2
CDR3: CASSLVGTSGTNTQYF
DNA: TGTGCCAGCAGCTTAGTAGGGACTAGCGGGACAAATACGCAGTATTTT

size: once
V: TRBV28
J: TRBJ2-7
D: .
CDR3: CASSHDRFSYEQYF
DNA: TGTGCCAGCAGCCATGACAGATTCTCCTACGAGCAGTACTTC

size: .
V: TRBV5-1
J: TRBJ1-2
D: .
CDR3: CASSLRGSEGGYTF
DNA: TGCGCCAGCAGCCTGAGAGGGAGTGAAGGAGGCTACACCTTC

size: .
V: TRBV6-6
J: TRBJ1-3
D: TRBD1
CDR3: CASSYSDRANTIYF
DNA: TGTGCCAGCAGTTACTCCGACAGGGCAAACACCATATATTTT

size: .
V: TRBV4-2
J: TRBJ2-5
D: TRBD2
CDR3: CASSPSSGLAGVETQYF
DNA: TGTGCCAGCAGCCCCAGTTCGGGACTAGCGGGAGTAGAGACCCAGTACTTC

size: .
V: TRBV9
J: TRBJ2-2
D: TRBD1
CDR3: CASKRTGDTGELFF
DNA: TGTGCCAGCAAAAGGACAGGGGACACCGGGGAGCTGTTTTTT

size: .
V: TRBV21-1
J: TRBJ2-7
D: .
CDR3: CASSKEYLDYEQYF
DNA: TGTGCCAGCAGCAAGGAGTACTTGGACTACGAGCAGTACTTC

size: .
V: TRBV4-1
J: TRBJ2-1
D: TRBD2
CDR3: CASSQLAGVSEQFF
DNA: TGCGCCAGCAGCCAATTAGCGGGAGTAAGTGAGCAGTTCTTC

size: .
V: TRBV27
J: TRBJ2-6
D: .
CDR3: CASTRQASSGANGLTF
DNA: TGTGCCAGCACACGACAGGCCAGCTCTGGGGCCAACGGCCTGACTTTC

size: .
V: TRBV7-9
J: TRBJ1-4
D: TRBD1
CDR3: CASSSDRGWDEKLFF
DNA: TGTGCCAGCAGCTCCGACAGGGGGTGGGATGAAAAACTGTTTTTT

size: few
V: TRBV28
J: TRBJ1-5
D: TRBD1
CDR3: CASSSPTGGNQPQHF
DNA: TGTGCCAGCAGCTCCCCGACAGGGGGCAATCAGCCCCAGCATTTT

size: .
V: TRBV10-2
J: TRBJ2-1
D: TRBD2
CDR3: CASNGGLAGRRGVSYNEQFF
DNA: TGCGCCAGCAATGGGGGACTAGCGGGACGGCGCGGTGTCTCCTACAATGAGCAGTTCTTC

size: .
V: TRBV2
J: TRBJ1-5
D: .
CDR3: CASKTGLGNQPQHF
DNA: TGTGCCAGTAAGACAGGTCTCGGCAATCAGCCCCAGCATTTT

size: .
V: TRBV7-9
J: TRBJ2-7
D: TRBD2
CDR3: CASSGGGLAGAEQYF
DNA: TGTGCCAGCAGCGGAGGGGGACTAGCGGGAGCCGAGCAGTACTTC

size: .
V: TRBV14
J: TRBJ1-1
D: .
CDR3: CASSHSTEAFF
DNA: TGTGCCAGCAGCCATAGCACTGAAGCTTTCTTT

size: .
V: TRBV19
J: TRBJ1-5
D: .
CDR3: CASSIGGTLNQPQHF
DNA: TGTGCCAGTAGTATCGGGGGAACCCTTAATCAGCCCCAGCATTTT

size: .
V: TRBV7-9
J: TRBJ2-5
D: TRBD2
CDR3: CASSRGTSQETQYF
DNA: TGTGCCAGCAGCCGAGGGACTAGCCAAGAGACCCAGTACTTC

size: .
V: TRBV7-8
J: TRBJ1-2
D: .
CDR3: CASSSDWQRLNYGYTF
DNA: TGTGCCAGCAGCTCCGATTGGCAGAGACTTAACTATGGCTACACCTTC

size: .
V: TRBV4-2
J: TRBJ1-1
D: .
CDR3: CASSQVRAGSMNTEAFF
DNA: TGTGCCAGCAGCCAAGTAAGGGCCGGGAGCATGAACACTGAAGCTTTCTTT

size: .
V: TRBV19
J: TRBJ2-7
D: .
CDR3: CASSTGTYEQYF
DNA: TGTGCCAGTAGTACAGGGACCTACGAGCAGTACTTC

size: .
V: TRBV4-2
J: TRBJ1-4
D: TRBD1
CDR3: CASSFPWTGNEKLFF
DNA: TGTGCCAGCAGCTTCCCCTGGACAGGGAATGAAAAACTGTTTTTT

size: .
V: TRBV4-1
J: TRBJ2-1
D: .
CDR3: CASSQVPGNYNEQFF
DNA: TGCGCCAGCAGCCAAGTTCCCGGTAACTACAATGAGCAGTTCTTC

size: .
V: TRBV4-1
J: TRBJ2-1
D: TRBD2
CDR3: CASSQRLAGDYNEQFF
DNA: TGCGCCAGCAGCCAACGACTAGCGGGAGACTACAATGAGCAGTTCTTC

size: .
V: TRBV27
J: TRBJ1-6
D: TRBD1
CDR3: CASSSLSRGGINSPLHF
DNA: TGTGCCAGCAGTTCCCTCTCTAGAGGGGGCATCAATTCACCCCTCCACTTT

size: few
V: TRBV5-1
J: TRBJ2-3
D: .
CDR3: CASSLAVGSFTDTQYF
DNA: TGCGCCAGCAGCTTGGCTGTTGGTAGCTTTACAGATACGCAGTATTTT

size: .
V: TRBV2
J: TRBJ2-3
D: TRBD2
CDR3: CASRGTSGRTDTQYF
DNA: TGTGCCAGCAGAGGGACTAGCGGACGCACAGATACGCAGTATTTT

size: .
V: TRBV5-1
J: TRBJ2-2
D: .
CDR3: CASAATSTGELFF
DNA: TGCGCCAGCGCCGCAACTAGTACCGGGGAGCTGTTTTTT

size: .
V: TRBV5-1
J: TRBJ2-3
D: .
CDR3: CASSASGTDTQYF
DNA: TGCGCCAGCAGCGCTAGCGGCACAGATACGCAGTATTTT

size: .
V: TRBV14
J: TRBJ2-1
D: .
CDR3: CASSQDSRRGAQFF
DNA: TGTGCCAGCAGCCAAGACAGTCGGCGGGGAGCGCAGTTCTTC

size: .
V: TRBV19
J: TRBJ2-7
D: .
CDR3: CASSQTPELYEQYF
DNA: TGTGCCAGTAGTCAGACTCCGGAGCTCTACGAGCAGTACTTC

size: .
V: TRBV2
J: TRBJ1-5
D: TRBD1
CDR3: CASGAGGLAGNQPQHF
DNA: TGTGCCAGCGGGGCAGGGGGCTTAGCGGGCAATCAGCCCCAGCATTTT

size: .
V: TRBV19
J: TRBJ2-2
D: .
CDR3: CASSIDKNTGELFF
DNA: TGTGCCAGTAGTATAGACAAGAACACCGGGGAGCTGTTTTTT

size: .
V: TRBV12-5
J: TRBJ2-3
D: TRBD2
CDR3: CASGLGTSGTDTQYF
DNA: TGTGCTAGTGGTCTCGGGACTAGCGGAACAGATACGCAGTATTTT

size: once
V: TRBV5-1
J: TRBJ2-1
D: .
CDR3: CASDLGGGYNEQFF
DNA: TGCGCCAGCGACCTGGGGGGAGGCTACAATGAGCAGTTCTTC